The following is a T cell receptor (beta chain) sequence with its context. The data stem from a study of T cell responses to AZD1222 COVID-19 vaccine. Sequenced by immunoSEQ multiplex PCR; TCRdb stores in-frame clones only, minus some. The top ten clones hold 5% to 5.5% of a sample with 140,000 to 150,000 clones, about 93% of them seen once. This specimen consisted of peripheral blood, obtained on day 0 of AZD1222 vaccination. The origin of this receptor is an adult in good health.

The CDR3 spells CASSLGSGTGQNEKLFF. DNA of the CDR3: TGTGCCAGCAGCTTAGGGAGCGGGACAGGCCAAAATGAAAAACTGTTTTTT. The chain combines TRBV7-9 with TRBJ1-4; 8 bases are shared with TRBD1. Germline CDR1 reads SEHNR; CDR2 reads FQNEAQ (reference sequence). J was trimmed by 5 bases and V by 1 base; bases with no gene match: 9. The CDR3 runs 17 residues.